This T cell receptor beta chain was profiled in a study of CDR3 diversity in severe acne. TCRdb ran MiXCR on the PCR reads and lists one entry per CDR3 protein. The data contain under 95,000 distinct CDR3 sequences, 45% to 50% of them singletons. Germline loops: CDR1 LGHDT, CDR2 YNNKEL (reference sequence). Between the trimmed V and J ends, which lost 4 bases and 5 bases, there was a span of 8 bases. The CDR3 runs to 12 residues. This clonotype originated in a male donor in good health, serving as a control. The sample comprised blood. The chain carries TRBV3-1 and TRBJ1-2, with a weak D call TRBD1 (6 bases). The CDR3 bases are TGTGCCAGCAGCCGAGGGGGATATGGCTACACCTTC. Amino acid sequence: CASSRGGYGYTF.